This is a list of T cell receptor beta chains from one sample in a study of CD8 T cells in Susac syndrome. TCRdb re-called the immunoSEQ multiplex PCR reads with MiXCR, one entry per CDR3 protein. This sample has 200,000 to 250,000 distinct CDR3 sequences, with roughly 93% found just once. What was sequenced was CD4+ T cells from PBMCs. The receptors were sampled from a human donor with Susac syndrome. Both conserved end residues are part of each CDR3. A D gene is named only where the DNA matches it firmly. Part of the rows lack a size; the others show once, few, many or a class for expanded clones.

j_call v_call d_call clone_size cdr3_aa cdr3_nt
TRBJ2-5 TRBV12-3/TRBV12-4 TRBD2 NA CASSLSSGEGETQYF TGTGCCAGCAGTTTATCTAGCGGGGAGGGAGAGACCCAGTACTTC
TRBJ2-7 TRBV25-1 NA NA CASGYYEQYF TGTGCCAGCGGTTACTACGAGCAGTACTTC
TRBJ2-6 TRBV11-2 NA NA CASSSIRGSGANVLTF TGTGCCAGCAGCTCCATCCGGGGCTCTGGGGCCAACGTCCTGACTTTC
TRBJ1-1 TRBV6-2/TRBV6-3 NA NA CASSFRGLNTEAFF TGTGCCAGCTCGTTCAGGGGTTTGAACACTGAAGCTTTCTTT
TRBJ1-1 TRBV12-3/TRBV12-4 NA NA CASSLGRGSEAFF TGTGCCAGCAGTTTGGGTAGGGGGTCTGAAGCTTTCTTT
TRBJ2-6 TRBV30 NA NA CAWSVGIPSGANVLTF TGTGCCTGGAGTGTGGGGATTCCCTCTGGGGCCAACGTCCTGACTTTC
TRBJ1-1 TRBV12-3/TRBV12-4 NA NA CASSLSRYTEAFF TGTGCCAGCAGTTTAAGCAGGTACACTGAAGCTTTCTTT
TRBJ2-6 TRBV5-4 NA once CASRPTTLSGANVLTF TGTGCCAGCAGACCGACCACCTTGTCTGGGGCCAACGTCCTGACTTTC
TRBJ2-1 TRBV28 NA NA CASSLPGGGQSINEQFF TGTGCCAGCAGTCTCCCTGGCGGGGGCCAGTCTATCAATGAGCAGTTCTTC
TRBJ2-3 TRBV11-2 NA once CASSPGDPLNTDTQYF TGTGCCAGCAGCCCAGGGGACCCACTAAACACAGATACGCAGTATTTT
TRBJ2-2 TRBV25-1 NA NA CASSEFATGELFF TGTGCCAGCAGTGAATTCGCCACCGGGGAGCTGTTTTTT
TRBJ2-1 TRBV29-1 NA once CSALEAQGSSEQFF TGCAGCGCGCTCGAAGCCCAGGGGAGTAGTGAGCAGTTCTTC
TRBJ2-7 TRBV5-1 TRBD1 NA CASRTGPSYEQYF TGCGCCAGCAGGACAGGGCCCTCCTACGAGCAGTACTTC
TRBJ2-2 TRBV12-3/TRBV12-4 TRBD1 NA CASSLTGSAGELFF TGTGCCAGCAGTCTGACAGGGTCGGCCGGGGAGCTGTTTTTT
TRBJ2-4 TRBV10-1 NA NA CASSESPRPNIQYF TGCGCCAGCAGTGAGTCTCCTAGACCCAACATTCAGTACTTC
TRBJ1-2 TRBV24-1 NA NA CATSDPAADGYTF TGTGCCACCAGTGACCCCGCGGCGGATGGCTACACCTTC
TRBJ1-3 TRBV9 NA NA CASSTDLSGNTIYF TGTGCCAGCAGCACAGACCTTTCTGGAAACACCATATATTTT
TRBJ2-5 TRBV5-1 NA NA CASSLNTPSQETQYF TGCGCCAGCAGCTTGAACACCCCGTCCCAAGAGACCCAGTACTTC
TRBJ2-3 TRBV12-3/TRBV12-4 NA once CAIAGGQGTDTQYF TGTGCCATCGCGGGGGGACAGGGCACAGATACGCAGTATTTT
TRBJ1-1 TRBV20-1 NA NA CSALGGRAAGNTEAFF TGCAGTGCGCTGGGGGGACGGGCGGCGGGGAACACTGAAGCTTTCTTT
TRBJ2-5 TRBV7-2 TRBD2 NA CASSQRALGLAGEETQYF TGTGCCAGCAGCCAACGAGCCCTGGGACTAGCGGGGGAAGAGACCCAGTACTTC
TRBJ2-1 TRBV12-3/TRBV12-4 NA NA CASSLTTGEQFF TGTGCCAGCAGTTTGACTACGGGTGAGCAGTTCTTC
TRBJ1-3 TRBV6-5 NA NA CASSLVRGSRSGNTIYF TGTGCCAGCAGTTTAGTACGGGGCAGTCGCTCTGGAAACACCATATATTTT
TRBJ1-2 TRBV5-4 NA NA CASSLGGRSNYGYTF TGTGCCAGCAGCTTGGGGGGCAGGTCTAACTATGGCTACACCTTC
TRBJ2-7 TRBV28 NA NA CASSLVEGGYEQYF TGTGCCAGCAGTTTGGTCGAGGGGGGCTACGAGCAGTACTTC
TRBJ2-3 TRBV20-1 TRBD2 NA CSARDGGEETDTQYF TGCAGTGCTAGAGATGGGGGGGAGGAAACAGATACGCAGTATTTT
TRBJ1-1 TRBV5-1 NA NA CASAMGRDTEAFF TGCGCCAGCGCCATGGGTCGGGACACTGAAGCTTTCTTT
TRBJ2-3 TRBV7-8 NA NA CASSSPRLSSQYF TGTGCCAGCAGCTCCCCCCGTCTTAGTTCGCAGTATTTT
TRBJ1-1 TRBV25-1 NA NA CASSEGGLTPEAFF TGTGCCAGCAGCGAAGGGGGTCTAACACCAGAAGCTTTCTTT
TRBJ1-2 TRBV24-1 TRBD1 NA CATSDTWTGYGYTF TGTGCCACCAGTGATACCTGGACAGGCTATGGCTACACCTTC
TRBJ1-2 TRBV6-5 TRBD1 NA CASRTGGGYTF TGTGCCAGCAGGACAGGGGGCGGCTACACCTTC
TRBJ2-5 TRBV27 NA NA CASSEYREQETQYF TGTGCCAGCAGCGAATACAGGGAACAAGAGACCCAGTACTTC
TRBJ1-5 TRBV12-3/TRBV12-4 NA NA CASGPTGQPQHF TGTGCCAGCGGACCAACGGGACAGCCCCAGCATTTT
TRBJ2-7 TRBV29-1 TRBD1 NA CSGWDRGYEQYF TGCAGCGGATGGGACAGGGGCTACGAGCAGTACTTC
TRBJ2-1 TRBV20-1 TRBD2 NA CSAFVATGTSGGNEQFF TGCAGTGCTTTCGTGGCCACGGGGACTAGCGGGGGAAATGAGCAGTTCTTC
TRBJ1-2 TRBV4-3 NA NA CASSQDGGGGNGYTF TGCGCCAGCAGCCAAGACGGCGGCGGAGGCAATGGCTACACCTTC
TRBJ2-7 TRBV29-1 NA few CSVDRLGGGEQYF TGCAGCGTTGATAGGCTAGGGGGGGGCGAGCAGTACTTC
TRBJ2-3 TRBV5-4 NA NA CASSLFGMDTQYF TGTGCCAGCAGCTTGTTCGGGATGGATACGCAGTATTTT
TRBJ1-2 TRBV28 NA NA CASTQGGGDYGYTF TGTGCCAGCACCCAAGGAGGGGGTGACTATGGCTACACCTTC
TRBJ1-4 TRBV12-3/TRBV12-4 NA few CASSLEPNEKLFF TGTGCCAGCAGTTTAGAACCTAATGAAAAACTGTTTTTT
TRBJ2-7 TRBV20-1 TRBD1 NA CSARRWDRSYEQYF TGCAGTGCTAGAAGGTGGGACAGGAGCTACGAGCAGTACTTC
TRBJ1-6 TRBV28 TRBD1 NA CASIEDRRWYSPLHF TGTGCCAGCATAGAGGACAGGCGGTGGTATTCACCCCTCCACTTT
TRBJ2-2 TRBV7-7 NA NA CASSPLTTGELFF TGTGCTAGCAGCCCCTTGACTACCGGGGAGCTGTTTTTT
TRBJ2-5 TRBV20-1 NA NA CSARGGETQYF TGCAGTGCTAGGGGCGGAGAGACCCAGTACTTC
TRBJ1-2 TRBV25-1 TRBD1 NA CASSELGQHQGGNYGYTF TGTGCCAGCAGTGAACTGGGACAGCACCAGGGTGGTAACTATGGCTACACCTTC
TRBJ1-2 TRBV4-3 NA NA CASSQVQEHYGYTF TGCGCCAGCAGCCAAGTTCAGGAGCACTATGGCTACACCTTC
TRBJ2-1 TRBV20-1 NA NA CSAIEGVAYYNEQFF TGCAGTGCCATAGAGGGGGTAGCCTACTACAATGAGCAGTTCTTC
TRBJ1-6 TRBV7-9 NA NA CASSPTDPLHF TGTGCCAGCAGCCCTACAGATCCCCTCCACTTT
TRBJ1-5 TRBV24-1 TRBD1 NA CATSDRDRVTAQHF TGTGCCACCAGTGACAGGGACAGGGTCACAGCCCAGCATTTT
TRBJ2-3 TRBV6-1 TRBD2 NA CASRRGLTSGGFTDTQYF TGTGCCAGCAGACGCGGATTAACTAGCGGGGGGTTCACAGATACGCAGTATTTT
TRBJ1-5 TRBV20-1 NA NA CSATVDSNQPQHF TGCAGTGCGACGGTGGATAGCAATCAGCCCCAGCATTTT
TRBJ1-4 TRBV30 NA NA CAWSVSGTTNEKLFF TGTGCCTGGAGTGTAAGTGGAACGACTAATGAAAAACTGTTTTTT
TRBJ1-6 TRBV30 NA NA CAWDPTGGNSPLHF TGTGCCTGGGACCCTACTGGGGGGAATTCACCCCTCCACTTT
TRBJ2-3 TRBV28 NA once CASSPPGEDTQYF TGTGCCAGCAGTCCACCTGGGGAGGATACGCAGTATTTT
TRBJ2-5 TRBV20-1 TRBD1 NA CSARPGDREPQETQYF TGCAGTGCTAGACCGGGGGACAGGGAACCACAAGAGACCCAGTACTTC
TRBJ2-2 TRBV19 NA NA CASSLGRSNTGELFF TGTGCCAGTAGTCTCGGACGGTCGAACACCGGGGAGCTGTTTTTT
TRBJ2-5 TRBV4-1 NA NA CASSQDKGRQETQYF TGCGCCAGCAGCCAAGATAAAGGTCGGCAAGAGACCCAGTACTTC
TRBJ2-1 TRBV21-1 NA NA CASSTCGGGFSYNEQFF TGTGCCAGCAGCACTTGCGGGGGGGGATTCTCCTACAATGAGCAGTTCTTC
TRBJ2-3 TRBV5-4 NA NA CASRDPGEDTQYF TGTGCCAGCAGGGATCCAGGGGAGGATACGCAGTATTTT
TRBJ1-2 TRBV28 NA NA CASSSPSGGSTGYTF TGTGCCAGCAGTTCCCCGTCTGGGGGCTCAACTGGCTACACCTTC